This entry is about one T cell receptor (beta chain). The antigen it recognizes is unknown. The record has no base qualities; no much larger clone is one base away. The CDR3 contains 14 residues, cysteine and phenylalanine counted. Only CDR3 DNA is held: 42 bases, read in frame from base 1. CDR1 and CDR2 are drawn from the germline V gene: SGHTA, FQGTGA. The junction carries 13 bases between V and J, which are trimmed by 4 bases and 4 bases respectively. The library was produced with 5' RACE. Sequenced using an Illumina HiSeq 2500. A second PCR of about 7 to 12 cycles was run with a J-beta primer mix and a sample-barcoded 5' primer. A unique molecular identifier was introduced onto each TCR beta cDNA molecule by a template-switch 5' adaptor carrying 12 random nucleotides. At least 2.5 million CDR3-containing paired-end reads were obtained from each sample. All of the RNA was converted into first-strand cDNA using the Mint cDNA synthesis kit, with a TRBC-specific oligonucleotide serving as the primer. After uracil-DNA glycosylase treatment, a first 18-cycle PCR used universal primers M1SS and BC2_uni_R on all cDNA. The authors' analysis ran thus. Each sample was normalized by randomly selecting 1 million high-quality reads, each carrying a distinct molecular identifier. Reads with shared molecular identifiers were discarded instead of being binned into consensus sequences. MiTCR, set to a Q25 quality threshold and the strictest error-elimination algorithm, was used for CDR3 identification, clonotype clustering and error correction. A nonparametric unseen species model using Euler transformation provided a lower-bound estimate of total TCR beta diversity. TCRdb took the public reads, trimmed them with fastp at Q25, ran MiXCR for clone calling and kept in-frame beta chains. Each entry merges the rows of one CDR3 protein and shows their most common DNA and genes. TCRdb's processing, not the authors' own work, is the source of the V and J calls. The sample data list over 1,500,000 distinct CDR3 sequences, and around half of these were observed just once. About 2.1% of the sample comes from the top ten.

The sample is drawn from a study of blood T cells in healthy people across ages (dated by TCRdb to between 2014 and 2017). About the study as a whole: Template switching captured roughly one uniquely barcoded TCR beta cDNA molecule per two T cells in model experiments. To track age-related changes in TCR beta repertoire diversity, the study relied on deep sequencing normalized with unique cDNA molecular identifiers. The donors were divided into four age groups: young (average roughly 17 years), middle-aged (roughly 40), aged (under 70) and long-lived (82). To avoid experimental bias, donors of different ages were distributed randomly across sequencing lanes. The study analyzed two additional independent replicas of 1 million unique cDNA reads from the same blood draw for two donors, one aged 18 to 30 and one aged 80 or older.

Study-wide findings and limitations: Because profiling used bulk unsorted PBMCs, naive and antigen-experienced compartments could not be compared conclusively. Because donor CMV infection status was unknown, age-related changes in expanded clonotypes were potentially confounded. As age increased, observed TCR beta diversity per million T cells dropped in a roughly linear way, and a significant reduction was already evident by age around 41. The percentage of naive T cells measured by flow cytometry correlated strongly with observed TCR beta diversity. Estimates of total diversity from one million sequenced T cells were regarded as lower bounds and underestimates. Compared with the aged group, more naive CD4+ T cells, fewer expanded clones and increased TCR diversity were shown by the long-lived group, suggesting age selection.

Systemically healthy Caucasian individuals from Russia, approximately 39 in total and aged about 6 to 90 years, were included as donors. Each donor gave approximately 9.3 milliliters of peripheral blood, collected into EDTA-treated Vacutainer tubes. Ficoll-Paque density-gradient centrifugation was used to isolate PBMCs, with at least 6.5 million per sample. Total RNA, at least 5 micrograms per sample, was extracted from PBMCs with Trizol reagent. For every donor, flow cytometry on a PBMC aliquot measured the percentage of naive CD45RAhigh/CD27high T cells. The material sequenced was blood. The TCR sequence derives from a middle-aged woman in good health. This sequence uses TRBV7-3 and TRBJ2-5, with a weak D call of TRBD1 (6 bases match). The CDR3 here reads CASSSSGDGETQYF. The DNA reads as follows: TGTGCCAGCAGCTCATCAGGGGACGGAGAGACCCAGTACTTC.